The 10 T cell receptor beta chains presented below share a single source sample, sequenced in a study of T cell responses to AZD1222 COVID-19 vaccine. Clones were sequenced by immunoSEQ multiplex PCR, and TCRdb holds only the in-frame ones, with some missing. Of about 78,000 clones in the sample, approximately 86% were seen once. The material was peripheral blood, obtained on day 0 of MenACWY control vaccination. These receptors all stem from an adult in good health.

This clone showed up just once. V usage is TRBV5-1 and J usage is TRBJ2-1, with 15 bases matching TRBD2. The junction had 4 bases not matched to a gene; V was cut back by 0 bases and J by 9 bases. CDR3 size: 16 residues. Germline V lookup: CDR1 SGHRS, CDR2 YFSETQ. DNA of the CDR3: TGCGCCAGCAGCTTGGGGACTAGCGGGGGGGATAGTGAGCAGTTCTTC. Residues: CASSLGTSGGDSEQFF.

The CDR3 DNA reads TGCAGTGCTAGAGAGAGGGGAGGCTACACCTTC. It translates to CSARERGGYTF. The V gene is TRBV20-1, the J gene TRBJ1-2, with D perhaps TRBD1 (5 bases). The CDR3 extends over 11 amino acids. Trimming stripped 0 bases from V and 8 bases from J, with 7 bases between. Germline V gene sequence: CDR1 DFQATT, CDR2 SNEGSKA (reference sequence).

The V and J genes are TRBV2 and TRBJ1-1; 12 bases fit TRBD1. Germline CDR1 SNHLY, CDR2 FYNNEI. The CDR3 is made up of 16 amino acids. Trimming cost V 8 bases and J 4 bases; bases outside gene matches: 11. CDR3 amino acids: CASGGTGGVSGTEAFF. In nucleotides, the CDR3 is TGTGCCAGCGGGGGGACAGGGGGCGTTTCGGGCACTGAAGCTTTCTTT.

The chain carries TRBV10-3 and TRBJ2-7; 10 bases line up with TRBD1. The CDR3 covers 13 residues. Looked up from germline, CDR1 is ENHRY and CDR2 is SYGVKD. Unmatched junction bases numbered 16, after V lost 11 bases and J lost 12 bases. The CDR3 spells CAANSRDRGEMYF. For the CDR3, the DNA is TGTGCCGCCAATAGTCGGGACAGGGGCGAAATGTACTTC.

The J gene is TRBJ2-7, the V gene TRBV7-6, with a tentative D call TRBD2 (5 bases). The CDR3 is 15 amino acids. CDR1 is SGHVS, CDR2 FNYEAQ, per germline. V was clipped by 0 bases and J by 4 bases, with 13 bases between them. In DNA, the CDR3 is TGTGCCAGCAGCTTAGCGGCCCTCGGCGGGTACGAGCAGTACTTC. It is translated as CASSLAALGGYEQYF.

The CDR3 DNA sequence: TGTGCCAGCAGCGGAAGGGGGGGGGTCCCCTACAATGAGCAGTTCTTC. Residues: CASSGRGGVPYNEQFF. The V call is TRBV9, the J call TRBJ2-1; tentative D call: TRBD2 (7 bases). CDR3 length: 16 residues. The V gene lost 3 bases and the J gene lost 2 bases, with 15 bases spanning the gap. Germline CDR1 reads SGDLS; CDR2 reads YYNGEE.

The rearrangement uses TRBV18 and TRBJ1-5; TRBD1 agrees at 8 bases. This CDR3 region has 14 residues. With V trimmed by 3 bases and J by 6 bases, 4 bases remained unmatched. Germline values: CDR1 KGHSH, CDR2 LQKENI. As DNA, the CDR3 is TGTGCCAGCTCACCTGGACAGGGAAGTCAGCCCCAGCATTTT. Residues: CASSPGQGSQPQHF.

The genes are TRBV30 and TRBJ1-2; no firm D call. Germline V gives CDR1 GTSNPN, CDR2 SVGIG (reference sequence). Trimming left V 7 bases short and J 0 bases short, with 18 bases between. The CDR3 spans 15 residues. The CDR3 loop is CAYFNTGRPNYGYTF. In DNA form, the CDR3 reads TGTGCCTACTTCAATACCGGCAGGCCTAACTATGGCTACACCTTC.

The chain links TRBV7-2 to TRBJ2-7; 9 bases fit TRBD1. Losses at the gene ends were 5 bases for V and 3 bases for J; bases not matched to a gene: 8. The CDR3 runs to 15 residues. In germline, CDR1 is SGHTA, CDR2 FQGNSA. The CDR3 spells CASSPGRDRVYEQYF. The DNA for the CDR3 is TGTGCCAGCAGCCCTGGACGGGACAGGGTCTACGAGCAGTACTTC.

This clone was detected once. The chain joins TRBV19 to TRBJ1-1; no clear D. Germline loops: CDR1 LNHDA, CDR2 SQIVND (reference sequence). V was shortened by 6 bases and J by 4 bases, with 12 bases between the two germline ends. The CDR3 contains 13 residues. The CDR3 DNA reads TGTGCCAGTAGCCTGGGGAGTAGCACTGAAGCTTTCTTT. Amino acid sequence: CASSLGSSTEAFF.